This T cell receptor beta chain was sequenced in a study of shared T cell receptors in the human thymus. The V segment lost 7 bases and the J segment 0 bases; nucleotides outside the gene matches: 2. This CDR3 region has 14 residues. Germline CDR1 reads WSHSY; CDR2 reads SAAADI. Libraries were prepared by immunoSEQ multiplex PCR; TCRdb keeps only in-frame clonotypes and omits some of them. The sample holds 700,000 or so clones; 80% to 90% are singletons and the top ten take 0.0095% to 0.013%. The same specimen was also included in a second study, on human thymus T cells. That publication notes: Thymus pieces cut out during corrective heart surgery were the tissue that was used. Use of V and J genes seemed skewed within the thymic and blood repertoires. Thymic repertoires from unrelated individuals overlapped highly, related research reported.

Sequencing was performed on thymocytes. The clonotype comes from a girl in the first two years of life with a congenital heart defect. The V and J genes are TRBV10-2 and TRBJ2-2; the match to TRBD2 covers 7 bases. The CDR3 coding sequence is TGCGCCAGCAATGCGGGAGCGAACACCGGGGAGCTGTTTTTT. It codes for CASNAGANTGELFF.